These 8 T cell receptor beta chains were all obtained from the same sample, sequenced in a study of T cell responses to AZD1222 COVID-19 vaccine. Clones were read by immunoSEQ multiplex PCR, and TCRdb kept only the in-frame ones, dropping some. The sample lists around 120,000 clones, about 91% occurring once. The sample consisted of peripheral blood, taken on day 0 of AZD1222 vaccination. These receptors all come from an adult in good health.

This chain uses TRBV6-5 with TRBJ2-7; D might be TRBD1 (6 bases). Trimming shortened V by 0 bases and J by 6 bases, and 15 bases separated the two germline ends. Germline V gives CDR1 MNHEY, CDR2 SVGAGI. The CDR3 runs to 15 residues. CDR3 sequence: CASSYSGQGTFEQYF. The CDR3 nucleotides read TGTGCCAGCAGTTACTCGGGCCAGGGGACCTTCGAGCAGTACTTC.

The DNA of the CDR3 is TGTGCCTGGAGTGATTCAGGGAACACTGAAGCTTTCTTT. It yields the protein CAWSDSGNTEAFF. J is TRBJ1-1 and V is TRBV30; unclear D gene. V was shortened by 1 base and J by 1 base, with 7 bases between the two germline ends. Germline V gives CDR1 GTSNPN, CDR2 SVGIG (reference sequence). CDR3 length: 13 amino acids. The full variable domain, with the rest looked up from reference TRBV30 and TRBJ1-1, is SQTIHQWPATLVQPVGSPLSLECTVEGTSNPNLYWYRQAAGRGLQLLFYSVGIGQISSEVPQNLSASRPQDRQFILSSKKLLLSDSGFYLCAWSDSGNTEAFFGQGTRLTVV.

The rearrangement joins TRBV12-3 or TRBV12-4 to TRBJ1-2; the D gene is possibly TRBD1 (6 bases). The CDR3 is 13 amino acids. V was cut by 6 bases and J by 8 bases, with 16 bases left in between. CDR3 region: CASSNGGAIGYTF. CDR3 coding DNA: TGTGCCAGCAGCAACGGGGGGGCTATCGGCTACACCTTC.

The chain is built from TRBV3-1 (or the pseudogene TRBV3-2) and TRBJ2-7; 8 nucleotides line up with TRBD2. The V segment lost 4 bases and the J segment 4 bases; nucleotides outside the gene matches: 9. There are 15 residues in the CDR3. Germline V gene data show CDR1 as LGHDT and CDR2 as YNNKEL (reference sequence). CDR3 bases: TGTGCCAGCAGCCTGTCAAGCGGGAGTATATACGAGCAGTACTTC. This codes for CASSLSSGSIYEQYF.

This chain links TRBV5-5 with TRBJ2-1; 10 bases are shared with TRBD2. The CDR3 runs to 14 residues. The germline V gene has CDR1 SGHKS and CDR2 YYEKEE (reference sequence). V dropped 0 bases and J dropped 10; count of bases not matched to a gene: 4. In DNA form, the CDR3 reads TGTGCCAGCAGCTTGGCCTTAGCGGGAGGAGAGCAGTTCTTC. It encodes CASSLALAGGEQFF.

CDR3 residues: CASSLAAGSSYNEQFF. The CDR3 coding sequence is TGCGCCAGCAGCTTGGCCGCGGGAAGCTCCTACAATGAGCAGTTCTTC. This chain connects TRBV5-1 to TRBJ2-1; the D gene is possibly TRBD2 (6 bases). Germline CDR1 and CDR2: SGHRS and YFSETQ. The CDR3 has 16 amino acids. Trimming pared 0 bases from V and 0 bases from J, leaving 10 bases between.

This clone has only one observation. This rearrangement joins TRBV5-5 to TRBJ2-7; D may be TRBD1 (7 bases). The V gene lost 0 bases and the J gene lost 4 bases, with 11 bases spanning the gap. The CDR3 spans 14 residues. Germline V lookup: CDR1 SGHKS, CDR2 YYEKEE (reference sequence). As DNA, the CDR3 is TGTGCCAGCAGCTTGGTGGCAGGGGGGTACGAGCAGTACTTC. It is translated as CASSLVAGGYEQYF.

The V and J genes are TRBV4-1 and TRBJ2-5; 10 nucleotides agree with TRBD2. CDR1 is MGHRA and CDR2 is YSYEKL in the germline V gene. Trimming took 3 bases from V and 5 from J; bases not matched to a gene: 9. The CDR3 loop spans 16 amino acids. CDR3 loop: CASSQLLAGIGETQYF. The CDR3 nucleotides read TGCGCCAGCAGCCAGCTACTAGCGGGGATAGGGGAGACCCAGTACTTC.